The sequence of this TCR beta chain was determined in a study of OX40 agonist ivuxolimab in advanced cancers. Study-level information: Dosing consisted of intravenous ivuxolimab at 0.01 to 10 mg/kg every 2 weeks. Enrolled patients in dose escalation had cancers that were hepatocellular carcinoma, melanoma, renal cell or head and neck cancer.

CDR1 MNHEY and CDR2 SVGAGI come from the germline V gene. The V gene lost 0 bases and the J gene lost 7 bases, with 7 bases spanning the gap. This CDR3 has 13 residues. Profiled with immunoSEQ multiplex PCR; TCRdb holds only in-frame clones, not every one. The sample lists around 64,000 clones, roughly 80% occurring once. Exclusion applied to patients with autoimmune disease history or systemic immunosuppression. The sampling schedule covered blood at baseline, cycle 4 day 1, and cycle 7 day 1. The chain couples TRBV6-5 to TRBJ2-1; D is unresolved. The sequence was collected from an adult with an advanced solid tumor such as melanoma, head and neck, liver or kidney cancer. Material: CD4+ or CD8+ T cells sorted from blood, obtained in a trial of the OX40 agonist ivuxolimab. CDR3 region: CASSYSGWNEQFF. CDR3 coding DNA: TGTGCCAGCAGTTACTCGGGATGGAATGAGCAGTTCTTC.